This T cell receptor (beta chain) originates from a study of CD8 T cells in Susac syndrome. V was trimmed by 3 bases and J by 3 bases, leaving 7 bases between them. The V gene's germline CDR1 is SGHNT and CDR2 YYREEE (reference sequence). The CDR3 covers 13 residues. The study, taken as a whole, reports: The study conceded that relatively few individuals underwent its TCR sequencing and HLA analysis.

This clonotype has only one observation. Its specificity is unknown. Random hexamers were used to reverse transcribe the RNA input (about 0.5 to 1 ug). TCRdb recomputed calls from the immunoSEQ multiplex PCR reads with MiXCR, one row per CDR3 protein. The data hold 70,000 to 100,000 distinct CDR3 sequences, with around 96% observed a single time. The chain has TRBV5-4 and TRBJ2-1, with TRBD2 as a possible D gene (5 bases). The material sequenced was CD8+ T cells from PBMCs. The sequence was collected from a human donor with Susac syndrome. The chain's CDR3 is CASSSRDYNEQFF. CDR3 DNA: TGTGCCAGCAGCTCCCGGGACTACAATGAGCAGTTCTTC.